This T cell receptor beta chain was captured by sequencing in a study of blood T cell repertoires in COVID-19. The wider study: Samples taken during acute and convalescent COVID-19 were collected in the United States, Italy and Spain. Nucleic acid was either cDNA or gDNA, and it came from T cells, B-cell-depleted T cells, or PBMCs.

The germline V gene has CDR1 MGHRA and CDR2 YSYEKL. This CDR3 contains 16 residues. The V gene end was trimmed by 4 bases and the J gene end by 8 bases; junction bases not matched to a gene: 8. This clone was seen a handful of times. How the authors handled the data: Estimated nucleated cell counts came from reference gene primer amplification. The table came from immunoSEQ multiplex PCR; TCRdb's copy has only in-frame clones and leaves some out. V and J calls and clone size follow that table, whereas D and trimming were derived from the DNA. The table shows 250,000 to 300,000 clones, with approximately 85% occurring only once.

Sequencing used peripheral blood. The origin of this receptor is a middle-aged man with active or convalescent COVID-19. The chain links TRBV4-1 to TRBJ2-1; 13 bases fit TRBD2. CDR3 loop: CASSPLLAGGVDEQFF. CDR3 sequence (DNA): TGCGCCAGCAGCCCACTACTAGCGGGAGGGGTCGATGAGCAGTTCTTC.